This paragraph reports one TCR beta chain. Its antigen target is currently unknown. No quality values exist for individual bases; no much larger clone is one base distant. The data derive from a study of OX40 agonist ivuxolimab in advanced cancers. General notes on the study: The costimulatory receptor OX40 (CD134) was targeted by ivuxolimab, a fully human IgG2 agonistic monoclonal antibody. Intravenous ivuxolimab was administered to patients every 2 weeks at six dose levels: 0.01, 0.1, 0.3, 1.5, 3 and 10 mg/kg. Of the roughly 53 patients in dose escalation, about 20 had hepatocellular carcinoma, about 15 had melanoma, 9 had renal cell carcinoma and 9 had head and neck cancer. A male proportion of around 80% and a mean age of 60 years, ranging from roughly 23 to 79, were recorded for the dose-escalation cohort. Prior anti-PD-1, anti-PD-L1 or anti-CTLA-4 therapy was permitted, and checkpoint inhibitors had been received by about two fifths of dose-escalation patients. Partial responses occurred in three dose-escalation patients: two with cutaneous melanoma and one with hepatocellular carcinoma. Peripheral TCRbeta sequencing aimed to test whether ivuxolimab altered TCR sequence diversity and caused clonal T-cell expansion. The paper describes the monotherapy dose-escalation part (N of about 52 patients) of the phase I trial of ivuxolimab. What the research found in general, with its limitations: Antigen specificity was not determined for the clonally expanded peripheral T cells. Low levels of normalized T-cell clonal expansion were also seen in some patients who did not respond. At doses of 0.1 to 3.0 mg/kg, clonal expansion of both CD4+ and CD8+ blood T cells was observed from baseline to week 6. On average, CD8+ T cells showed more expanded clones than CD4+ T cells after ivuxolimab. In the 0.1-3.0 mg/kg groups, partial responders had among the lowest normalized peripheral clonal expansion, particularly in CD8+ T cells.

For sequencing of the TCRbeta CDR3 region, genomic DNA was extracted from the sorted cells. TCRbeta CDR3 regions were sequenced using the immunoSEQ Assay. Entries here come from immuneACCESS through TCRdb and include only in-frame sequences with V and J called. Some clones fail to appear in such tables; in the studies checked, an unresolved V gene covers under half of the shortfall, and the cause of the remainder is unknown. Recorded for this sample are approximately 44,000 clones; 70% to 90% of them occurred a single time. The ten most abundant clones make up 0.35% to 0.45% of the sample. Patients with a history of autoimmune disease or receiving systemic immunosuppression were excluded from the trial. In every dose cohort, peripheral blood was drawn for TCR sequencing at baseline, cycle 4 day 1, and cycle 7 day 1. Samples were obtained from an open-label, multicenter, first-in-human phase I dose-escalation trial of ivuxolimab. Adults with locally advanced or metastatic head and neck squamous cell, hepatocellular, melanoma or renal cell carcinoma were enrolled in the trial. Before TCR sequencing, CD4+ T cells and CD8+ T cells from peripheral blood were sorted into separate populations.

The CDR3, cysteine through phenylalanine, is 17 amino acids long. Of the read, only the CDR3 DNA is kept; its 51 bases are in frame from base 1. Between the V and J ends, shortened by 5 bases and 0 bases respectively, the junction contains 20 bases. The germline V gene (reference sequence) provides CDR1 MNHEY and CDR2 SMNVEV. This receptor chain uses TRBV27 and TRBJ2-7; TRBD1 could be the D gene, as 6 bases match. The TCR comes from an adult with an advanced solid tumor such as melanoma, head and neck, liver or kidney cancer. The specimen comprised CD4+ or CD8+ T cells sorted from blood, sampled in a trial of the OX40 agonist ivuxolimab. The CDR3 protein: CASSPHPRQAHSYEQYF. The DNA is as follows: TGTGCCAGCAGTCCTCACCCCCGACAGGCGCACTCCTACGAGCAGTACTTC.